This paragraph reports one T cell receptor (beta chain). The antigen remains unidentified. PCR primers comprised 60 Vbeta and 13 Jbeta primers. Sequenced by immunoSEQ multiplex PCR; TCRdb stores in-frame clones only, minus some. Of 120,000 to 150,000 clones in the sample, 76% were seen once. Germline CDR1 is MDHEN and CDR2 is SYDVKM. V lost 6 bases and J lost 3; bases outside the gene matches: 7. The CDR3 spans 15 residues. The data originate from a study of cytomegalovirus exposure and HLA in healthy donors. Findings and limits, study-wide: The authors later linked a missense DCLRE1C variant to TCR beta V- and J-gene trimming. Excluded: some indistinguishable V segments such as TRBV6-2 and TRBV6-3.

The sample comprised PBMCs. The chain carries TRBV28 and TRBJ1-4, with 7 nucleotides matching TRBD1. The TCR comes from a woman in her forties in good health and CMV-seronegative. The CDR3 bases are TGTGCCAGCAGATGGGGACAGAGTTCTAATGAAAAACTGTTTTTT. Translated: CASRWGQSSNEKLFF.